This passage covers 8 T cell receptor beta chains from one sample sequenced in a study of shared clonotypes between healthy human individuals. TCRdb keeps only in-frame clones here, not all; method: immunoSEQ multiplex PCR. Among about 600,000 clones listed, roughly 98% were seen once. Terminally differentiated effector memory CD45RA+ cells were left out of the naive CD8 fraction, which was CD45RO-negative and positively selected for CCR7. Specimen: naive CD8+ T cells sorted from blood. Receptors originate from a man aged 25-40 years in good health.

Concerning this clone: Other DNA sequences in this sample translate to the same CDR3. V and J are TRBV2 and TRBJ2-1, with 11 bases fitting TRBD2. The trim removed 6 bases at V and 0 bases at J, leaving 4 bases unmatched. Germline lookup yields CDR1 SNHLY and CDR2 FYNNEI. There are 16 residues in the CDR3. The CDR3, as DNA: TGTGCCAGCAGGCTAGCGGGAGGAAGCTCCTACAATGAGCAGTTCTTC. It is translated as CASRLAGGSSYNEQFF. Filled out from reference TRBV2 and TRBJ2-1, the complete variable domain reads EPEVTQTPSHQVTQMGQEVILRCVPISNHLYFYWYRQILGQKVEFLVSFYNNEISEKSEIFDDQFSVERPDGSNFTLKIRSTKLEDSAMYFCASRLAGGSSYNEQFFGPGTRLTVL.

With respect to this clone: This sample includes further DNA sequences coding for the same CDR3. CDR3 in DNA: TGTGCCAGCAGCTCATACCCTAGCGGGAGGGCCCAAGAGACCCAGTACTTC. Amino acid sequence: CASSSYPSGRAQETQYF. The chain joins TRBV11-2 to TRBJ2-5, with 12 bases fitting TRBD2. CDR1 and CDR2 from the germline V gene are SGHAT and FQNNGV. J gave up 1 base and V 4 bases, and 7 bases lay outside the gene matches. There are 17 residues in the CDR3.

This chain joins TRBV27 and TRBJ1-2, with D possibly TRBD1 on 6 matching bases. V lost 1 base, J lost 6 bases, and 12 bases lay in between. This CDR3 spans 14 amino acids. Looked up from germline, CDR1 is MNHEY and CDR2 is SMNVEV (reference sequence). The CDR3 nucleotides are TGTGCCAGCAGTTTATTCCCAGGGGTTGATGGCTACACCTTC. Translation: CASSLFPGVDGYTF.

Details on this clone: The sample has other DNA sequences that encode this CDR3 too. V is TRBV7-9 and J is TRBJ2-1, with no clear D. CDR3 length: 11 residues. Germline-derived CDR1 and CDR2 are SEHNR and FQNEAQ (reference sequence). V dropped 1 base and J dropped 9 bases, with 4 bases sitting between them. The CDR3 DNA reads as TGTGCCAGCAGCTTAGTTGGTGAGCAGTTCTTC. This translates into CASSLVGEQFF.

The CDR3 DNA follows: TGTGCCTGGGGCCCCTGGGGCGGGTTGATCTCCTACGAGCAGTACTTC. This encodes CAWGPWGGLISYEQYF. The chain is built from TRBV30 and TRBJ2-7; D tentatively fits TRBD1 or TRBD2 (5 bases each). CDR1 GTSNPN and CDR2 SVGIG come from the germline V gene (reference sequence). V was clipped by 5 bases and J by 0 bases, with 20 bases between them. The CDR3 totals 16 residues.

The rearrangement joins TRBV7-9 to TRBJ2-1; D may be TRBD2 (6 bases). The germline gives CDR1 SEHNR, CDR2 FQNEAQ (reference sequence). This CDR3 region has 16 residues. Trimming stripped 3 bases from V and 6 bases from J, with 18 bases between. CDR3 nucleotide sequence: TGTGCCAGCAGCTTCTCTGGGGACTTGTGGGGCAATGAGCAGTTCTTC. Translating it yields CASSFSGDLWGNEQFF.

About this clone: Within the sample, other DNA sequences also encode this same CDR3. The V call is TRBV7-9, the J call TRBJ2-7; tentatively, D is TRBD2 (5 bases). CDR3 length equals 14 residues. CDR1 SEHNR and CDR2 FQNEAQ come from the germline V gene (reference sequence). V was shortened by 1 base and J by 0 bases, with 7 bases between the two germline ends. In nucleotides, the CDR3 is TGTGCCAGCAGCTTAGTTGGGAGCTCCTACGAGCAGTACTTC. Translated: CASSLVGSSYEQYF.

The chain recombines TRBV11-2 with TRBJ2-5; D unclear. Trimming stripped 0 bases from V and 5 bases from J, with 19 bases between. The CDR3 is made up of 17 amino acids. Germline assignment: CDR1 SGHAT and CDR2 FQNNGV. For the CDR3, the DNA is TGTGCCAGCAGCTTAGATTCGTGGGGATTGGGAAAGGAGACCCAGTACTTC. Translation gives CASSLDSWGLGKETQYF. Based on the CDR3 plus reference TRBV11-2 and TRBJ2-5, the full variable domain is EAGVAQSPRYKIIEKRQSVAFWCNPISGHATLYWYQQILGQGPKLLIQFQNNGVVDDSQLPKDRFSAERLKGVDSTLKIQPAKLEDSAVYLCASSLDSWGLGKETQYFGPGTRLLVL.